Each of the 24 T cell receptor beta chains below was sequenced from the same sample in a study of blood T cell repertoires in COVID-19. TCRdb's copy holds only in-frame clones and misses some; the assay was immunoSEQ multiplex PCR. The sample includes some 300,000 clones, roughly 87% seen only once; the top ten take more than 2%. The sequenced material came from peripheral blood. These receptors were collected from a man younger than 30 with active or convalescent COVID-19.

The chain couples TRBV15 to TRBJ1-3; possible D gene TRBD1, 6 bases. The CDR3 runs 15 residues. Germline assignment: CDR1 LNHNV and CDR2 YYDKDF (reference sequence). V lost 0 bases and J lost 3, with 9 bases in between. CDR3 in amino acids: CATSREQGGGNTIYF. CDR3 sequence (DNA): TGTGCCACCAGCAGAGAACAGGGTGGTGGAAACACCATATATTTT.

The chain joins TRBV4-1 to TRBJ2-1, with D unresolved. CDR1 is MGHRA, CDR2 YSYEKL, per germline. Trimming stripped 4 bases from V and 8 bases from J, with 12 bases between. This CDR3 has 13 amino acids. CDR3 DNA: TGCGCCAGCAGCCCCTTCGACGGGTATGAGCAGTTCTTC. The encoded protein is CASSPFDGYEQFF.

This chain connects TRBV6-5 to TRBJ1-5; a weak D match, TRBD1 (5 bases). The CDR3 has 15 amino acids. The germline V gene encodes CDR1 MNHEY and CDR2 SVGAGI. V was trimmed by 6 bases and J by 0 bases, leaving 12 bases between them. CDR3 nucleotides: TGTGCCAGCAGGCCCGGGGGAAATAGCAATCAGCCCCAGCATTTT. The encoded protein is CASRPGGNSNQPQHF.

The rearrangement joins TRBV24-1 to TRBJ2-3; TRBD1 aligns across 9 bases. V shed 4 bases, J shed 3 bases, and the junction held 7 bases outside the gene matches. CDR1 is KGHDR and CDR2 is SFDVKD in the germline V gene. This CDR3 is 16 amino acids long. In nucleotides, the CDR3 is TGTGCCACCAGTGACCCGGACAGGGGATGGACAGATACGCAGTATTTT. It yields the protein CATSDPDRGWTDTQYF.

The CDR3 sequence: CASSPSQGRGTEAFF. In DNA form, the CDR3 reads TGTGCCAGCTCACCAAGTCAGGGGAGGGGGACTGAAGCTTTCTTT. The rearrangement links TRBV18 to TRBJ1-1; tentatively, D is TRBD1 (6 bases). The V end was cut by 2 bases, the J end by 5 bases, with 15 bases between. The CDR3 is made up of 15 amino acids. Per germline, CDR1 KGHSH and CDR2 LQKENI.

The chain combines TRBV6-5 with TRBJ1-1; 9 bases agree with TRBD1. Unmatched junction bases numbered 10, after V lost 6 bases and J lost 5 bases. Germline CDR1 and CDR2: MNHEY and SVGAGI. The CDR3 is 15 amino acids. CDR3 sequence reads: CASRKLQGAGTEAFF. The CDR3 DNA is TGTGCCAGCAGGAAACTACAGGGGGCAGGAACTGAAGCTTTCTTT.

The chain combines TRBV4-3 with TRBJ1-4, with 9 bases matching TRBD1. Germline CDR1 LGHNA, CDR2 YSLEER. This CDR3 region has 19 residues. The V segment lost 0 bases and the J segment 9 bases; nucleotides outside the gene matches: 17. DNA for the CDR3: TGCGCCAGCAGCCAAGATTACGGACAGGGGAGTAGGATGGGTAAAAAACTGTTTTTT. Protein product: CASSQDYGQGSRMGKKLFF.

CDR3 bases: TGCGCCAGCAGCCAAGATGGTCCGAGGCCCCAGCATTTT. Protein: CASSQDGPRPQHF. V gene TRBV4-1 combines with J gene TRBJ1-5; D unclear. Germline-derived CDR1 and CDR2 are MGHRA and YSYEKL. Trimming pared 0 bases from V and 9 bases from J, leaving 9 bases between. The CDR3 length is 13 residues.

The chain has TRBV28 and TRBJ2-2, with a weak D call TRBD1 (6 bases). The ends were cut back, 9 bases at V and 4 bases at J, with 12 bases in the middle. This CDR3 spans 13 amino acids. Germline V gene sequence: CDR1 MDHEN, CDR2 SYDVKM. The DNA of the CDR3 is TGTGCCAGTTCCGGGACAAGCACCGGGGAGCTGTTTTTT. The encoded protein is CASSGTSTGELFF.

The chain joins TRBV5-8 to TRBJ1-5, with D maybe TRBD1 (5 bases). Germline CDR1 SGHTS, CDR2 YDEGEE. The CDR3 is 14 residues long. Trimming removed 2 bases from V and 6 bases from J, with 12 bases in between. DNA of the CDR3: TGTGCCAGCAGCTTTGTTCAGGGCAGTCAGCCCCAGCATTTT. This translates into CASSFVQGSQPQHF.

This chain uses TRBV2 with TRBJ2-2; tentatively, D is TRBD1 (6 bases). The germline V gene has CDR1 SNHLY and CDR2 FYNNEI. The CDR3 consists of 15 residues. With 1 base removed from V and 1 base from J, the gap between germline ends came to 7 bases. The CDR3 region has the DNA TGTGCCAGCAGTGAAGGGACAGTGAACACCGGGGAGCTGTTTTTT. Translating gives CASSEGTVNTGELFF.

This clone was seen ten or more times. CDR3 nucleotides: TGTGCCAGCAGCTTATCGGCGTCTAGCGGGGTCGAGCAGTACTTC. Its translation: CASSLSASSGVEQYF. The chain employs TRBV7-8 and TRBJ2-7; TRBD2 matches 9 bases. V shed 2 bases and J 6 bases; nucleotides not matched to a gene: 8. CDR3 length: 15 amino acids. CDR1 and CDR2 from the germline V gene are SGHVS and FQNEAQ.

This clone came up once. The chain links TRBV5-1 to TRBJ2-5, with TRBD2 matching 10 bases. This CDR3 region has 14 residues. V lost 1 base and J lost 7; bases outside the gene matches: 4. Germline CDR1 and CDR2: SGHRS and YFSETQ. CDR3 in amino acids: CASSLLAGDGTQYF. CDR3 sequence (DNA): TGCGCCAGCAGCTTGCTAGCGGGAGACGGGACCCAGTACTTC. The variable domain in full, completed from reference TRBV5-1 and TRBJ2-5, reads KAGVTQTPRYLIKTRGQQVTLSCSPISGHRSVSWYQQTPGQGLQFLFEYFSETQRNKGNFPGRFSGRQFSNSRSEMNVSTLELGDSALYLCASSLLAGDGTQYFGPGTRLLVL.

This chain connects TRBV11-2 to TRBJ2-1, with TRBD2 identical over 8 bases. This CDR3 comprises 18 residues. J gave up 5 bases and V 1 base, and 13 bases lay outside the gene matches. Germline CDR1 and CDR2: SGHAT and FQNNGV. CDR3 sequence reads: CASSLGTVRGVQDNEQFF. CDR3 DNA sequence: TGTGCCAGCAGCTTAGGAACGGTGCGGGGGGTACAAGACAATGAGCAGTTCTTC.

V gene TRBV4-1 combines with J gene TRBJ1-1, with a possible D match to TRBD1 (5 bases). Trimming shortened V by 1 base and J by 3 bases, and 12 bases separated the two germline ends. Germline assignment: CDR1 MGHRA and CDR2 YSYEKL. There are 15 residues in the CDR3. The CDR3 reads CASSQGGGDYTEAFF. The CDR3 region has the DNA TGCGCCAGCAGCCAAGGGGGAGGGGACTACACTGAAGCTTTCTTT.

The V and J genes are TRBV19 and TRBJ1-5, with 11 bases that match TRBD1. This CDR3 is built from 18 residues. V lost 6 bases, J lost 2 bases, and 12 bases stayed unmatched. The germline gives CDR1 LNHDA, CDR2 SQIVND (reference sequence). CDR3 amino acids: CASSEPGQGVSGNQPQHF. The CDR3 DNA follows: TGTGCCAGTAGCGAACCGGGACAGGGGGTAAGTGGCAATCAGCCCCAGCATTTT.

The J gene is TRBJ2-7, the V gene TRBV7-2; weak D call: TRBD2 (6 bases). Trimming removed 5 bases from V and 4 bases from J, with 21 bases in between. In germline, CDR1 is SGHTA, CDR2 FQGNSA. The CDR3 length is 16 residues. The DNA of the CDR3 is TGTGCCAGCAGCCCAAACCCGGGACTGCGGACATACGAGCAGTACTTC. Translated: CASSPNPGLRTYEQYF.

J is TRBJ1-5 and V is TRBV27; D remains unclear. V lost 2 bases and J lost 6, with 11 bases in between. Germline V gene sequence: CDR1 MNHEY, CDR2 SMNVEV (reference sequence). The CDR3 length is 14 residues. CDR3 nucleotide sequence: TGTGCCAGCAGTTTAATTGGCCGGGGTCAGCCCCAGCATTTT. It yields the protein CASSLIGRGQPQHF.

The chain has TRBV7-8 and TRBJ1-2, with D possibly TRBD1 on 6 matching bases. The CDR3 sequence is 16 residues long. V was clipped by 5 bases and J by 2 bases, with 18 bases between them. CDR1 SGHVS and CDR2 FQNEAQ come from the germline V gene. CDR3 residues: CASSIDRQRANYGYTF. The CDR3 DNA is TGTGCCAGCAGCATCGACAGGCAGAGAGCCAACTATGGCTACACCTTC.

The rearrangement joins TRBV11-2 to TRBJ1-1; TRBD1 matches at 8 bases. This CDR3 region has 15 residues. With V trimmed by 4 bases and J by 1 base, 5 bases remained unmatched. Germline values: CDR1 SGHAT, CDR2 FQNNGV. CDR3 region: CASSYRQGQNTEAFF. CDR3 nucleotides: TGTGCCAGCAGCTACCGACAGGGGCAGAACACTGAAGCTTTCTTT.

The J gene is TRBJ1-5, the V gene TRBV7-2, with 8 bases aligning to TRBD1. The CDR3 is made up of 16 amino acids. The V and J ends lost 2 bases and 0 bases, in that order; junction bases with no gene match: 3. Per germline, CDR1 SGHTA and CDR2 FQGNSA. The CDR3 region is CASSLWTGLSNQPQHF. DNA of the CDR3: TGTGCCAGCAGCTTATGGACAGGGCTTAGCAATCAGCCCCAGCATTTT.

The rearrangement uses TRBV5-1 and TRBJ1-2; 7 bases map to TRBD1. The germline V gene encodes CDR1 SGHRS and CDR2 YFSETQ. With V trimmed by 5 bases and J by 4 bases, 11 bases remained unmatched. The CDR3 loop spans 15 amino acids. CDR3: CASRPPTGNSYGYTF. The CDR3 coding sequence is TGCGCCAGCAGACCTCCGACAGGGAACAGCTATGGCTACACCTTC.

This rearrangement joins TRBV27 to TRBJ2-7; TRBD2 matches 7 bases. Germline CDR1 reads MNHEY; CDR2 reads SMNVEV (reference sequence). J was trimmed by 5 bases and V by 6 bases; bases with no gene match: 7. CDR3 size: 13 residues. CDR3 amino acids: CASRREAGNEQYF. CDR3 DNA: TGTGCCAGCAGGCGGGAAGCGGGGAACGAGCAGTACTTC.

The chain is built from TRBV7-2 and TRBJ1-3; TRBD1 matches 10 bases. The length of the CDR3 is 15 residues. Germline CDR1 reads SGHTA; CDR2 reads FQGNSA. With V trimmed by 5 bases and J by 8 bases, 9 bases remained unmatched. This chain's CDR3 is CASSLGTGETYTIYF. CDR3 DNA: TGTGCCAGCAGCCTTGGGACAGGGGAAACATACACCATATATTTT. The variable domain in full, completed from reference TRBV7-2 and TRBJ1-3, reads GAGVSQSPSNKVTEKGKDVELRCDPISGHTALYWYRQSLGQGLEFLIYFQGNSAPDKSGLPSDRFSAERTGGSVSTLTIQRTQQEDSAVYLCASSLGTGETYTIYFGEGSWLTVV.